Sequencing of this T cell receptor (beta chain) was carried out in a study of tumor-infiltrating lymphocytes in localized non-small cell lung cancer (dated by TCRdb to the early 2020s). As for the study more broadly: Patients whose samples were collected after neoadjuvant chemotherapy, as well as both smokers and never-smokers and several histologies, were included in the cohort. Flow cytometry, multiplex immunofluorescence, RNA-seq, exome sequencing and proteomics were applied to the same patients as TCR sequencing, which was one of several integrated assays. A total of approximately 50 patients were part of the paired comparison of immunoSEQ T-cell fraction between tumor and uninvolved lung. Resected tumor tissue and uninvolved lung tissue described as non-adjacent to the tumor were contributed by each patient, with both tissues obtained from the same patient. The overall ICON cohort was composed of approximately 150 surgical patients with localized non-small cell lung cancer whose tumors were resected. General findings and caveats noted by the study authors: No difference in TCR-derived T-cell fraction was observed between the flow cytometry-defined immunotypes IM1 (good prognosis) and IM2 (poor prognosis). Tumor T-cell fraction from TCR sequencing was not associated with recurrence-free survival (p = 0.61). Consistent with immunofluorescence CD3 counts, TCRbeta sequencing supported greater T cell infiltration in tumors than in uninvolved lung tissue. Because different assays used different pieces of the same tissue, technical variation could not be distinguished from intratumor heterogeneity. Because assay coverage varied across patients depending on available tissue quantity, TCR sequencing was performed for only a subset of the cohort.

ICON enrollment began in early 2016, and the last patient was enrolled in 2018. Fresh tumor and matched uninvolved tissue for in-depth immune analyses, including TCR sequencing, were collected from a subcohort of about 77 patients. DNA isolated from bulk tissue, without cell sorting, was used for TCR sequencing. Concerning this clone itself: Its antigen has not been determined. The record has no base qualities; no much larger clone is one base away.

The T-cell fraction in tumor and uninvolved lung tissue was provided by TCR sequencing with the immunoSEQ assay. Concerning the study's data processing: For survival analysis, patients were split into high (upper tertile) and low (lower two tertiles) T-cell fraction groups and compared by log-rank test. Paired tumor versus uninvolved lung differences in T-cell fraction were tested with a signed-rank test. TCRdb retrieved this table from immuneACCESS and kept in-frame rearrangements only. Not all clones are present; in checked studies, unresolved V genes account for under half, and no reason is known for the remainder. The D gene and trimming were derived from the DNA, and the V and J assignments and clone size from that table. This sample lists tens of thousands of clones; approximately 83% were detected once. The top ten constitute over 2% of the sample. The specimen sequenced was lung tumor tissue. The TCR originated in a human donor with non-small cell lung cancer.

Read as DNA, the sequence is TGTGCCAGCAGTCCCGGGACAGGGGTGGGTAACACTGAAGCTTTCTTT. Its protein reads: CASSPGTGVGNTEAFF. The chain employs TRBV6-6 and TRBJ1-1; 10 bases in the junction line up with TRBD1. Trimming leaves V shorter by 5 bases and J shorter by 2 bases, with the junction holding 8 bases beyond the gene matches. Including cysteine and phenylalanine, the CDR3 has 16 amino acids. The kept DNA is CDR3 alone, 48 bases in frame from the first base. CDR1 and CDR2, per the germline V gene (reference sequence), are MNHNY and SVGAGI.